This T cell receptor (beta chain) was sequenced during a study of CD8 T cells in ankylosing spondylitis. TCRdb reanalysed the 5' RACE reads using MiXCR and keeps one entry per CDR3 protein. The sample carries under 300,000 distinct CDR3 sequences, approximately 9% recorded once. Looked up from germline, CDR1 is DFQATT and CDR2 is SNEGSKA (reference sequence). V shed 0 bases and J shed 6 bases, with 12 bases lying between them. The CDR3 covers 14 residues. Study-wide results and caveats: A TCR beta motif made of about 8 highly homologous variants seemed typical of ankylosing spondylitis blood.

This clonotype was counted ten times or more. Its antigen is as yet unknown. This sequence originates from a male donor with ankylosing spondylitis or in good health (not recorded which). Sequencing used blood, either unsorted or a sorted T cell fraction (not recorded which). The V call is TRBV20-1, the J call TRBJ2-1; D remains ambiguous. In nucleotides, the CDR3 is TGCAGTGCTAGAGAGCGTAGACTCTCCAATGAGCAGTTCTTC. This codes for CSARERRLSNEQFF.